A selection of T cell receptor beta chains follows, all from one sample in a study of T cells in tumors after PD-1 blockade. Profiling relied on immunoSEQ multiplex PCR, and the TCRdb table lists in-frame clones only, not all of them. The sample contains about 48,000 clones, 81% of which appear only once. The sequencing used PBMCs, collected before anti-PD-1 treatment. Source of these receptors: a human donor with basal cell carcinoma. Each CDR3 is given with its conserved first and last residue. Each record gives: J gene, V gene, CDR3 protein.

TRBJ2-7 | TRBV10-1 | CASSQDRGDEQYF
TRBJ1-4 | TRBV7-9 | CASSSGTGDEKLFF
TRBJ1-6 | TRBV11-1 | CASSLNRGGGDSPLHF
TRBJ2-1 | TRBV28 | CASSWVRRGGSNEQFF
TRBJ2-7 | TRBV5-6 | CASSPRGYEQYF
TRBJ1-2 | TRBV5-1 | CASAPRQGGLNYGYTF
TRBJ1-2 | TRBV7-8 | CASSLGDRAVYGYTF
TRBJ1-4 | TRBV3-1/TRBV3-2 | CASSSRTGVSEKLFF
TRBJ2-1 | TRBV7-2 | CASSLTRPYNEQFF
TRBJ1-3 | TRBV6-1 | CASSEVQGAGNTIYF
TRBJ2-3 | TRBV7-8 | CASSLAFLDTQYF
TRBJ2-3 | TRBV6-5 | CASSRTGTDTQYF
TRBJ2-1 | TRBV7-2 | CASSSSGASSYNEQFF
TRBJ2-7 | TRBV5-1 | CASSPGTAAYFAQYF
TRBJ2-3 | TRBV4-2 | CASSQDPTLGVADTQYF
TRBJ1-4 | TRBV7-9 | CASSLSGTGVEKLFF
TRBJ1-1 | TRBV9 | CASSAETGGMNTEAFF
TRBJ1-2 | TRBV6-6 | CASSPTGTGYGYTF
TRBJ1-1 | TRBV7-6 | CASSPRGGEAFF
TRBJ2-1 | TRBV6-4 | CASSKLAGPYNEQFF
TRBJ2-1 | TRBV27 | CASSQYRGAGVHNEQFF
TRBJ1-4 | TRBV12-3/TRBV12-4 | CASSVQVNEKLFF
TRBJ1-1 | TRBV7-9 | CASSLVGGGTATEAFF
TRBJ2-2 | TRBV12-5 | CASGNRGTNTGELFF
TRBJ2-2 | TRBV5-1 | CASSPEGSTGELFF
TRBJ1-4 | TRBV19 | CASSPYRGRDEKLFF
TRBJ1-1 | TRBV12-3/TRBV12-4 | CASRPRLNTEAFF
TRBJ1-2 | TRBV3-1/TRBV3-2 | CASSLVGQGILGYTF
TRBJ1-1 | TRBV24-1 | CATSTGTGGWDTEAFF
TRBJ1-1 | TRBV2 | CASTADGNTEAFF
TRBJ1-5 | TRBV19 | CASTLDSSNQPQHF
TRBJ1-2 | TRBV27 | CASRNRFLGYTF
TRBJ2-5 | TRBV10-3 | CAIADWQETQYF